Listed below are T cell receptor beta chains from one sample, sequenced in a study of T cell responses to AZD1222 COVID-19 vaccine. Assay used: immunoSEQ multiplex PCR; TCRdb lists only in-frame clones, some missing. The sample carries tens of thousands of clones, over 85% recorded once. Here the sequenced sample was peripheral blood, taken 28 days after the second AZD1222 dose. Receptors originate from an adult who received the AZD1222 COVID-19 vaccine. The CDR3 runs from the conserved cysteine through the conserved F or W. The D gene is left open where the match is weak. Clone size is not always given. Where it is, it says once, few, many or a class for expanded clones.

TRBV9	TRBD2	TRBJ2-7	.	CASSVDPAGTYEQYF	TGTGCCAGCAGCGTAGATCCAGCGGGAACCTACGAGCAGTACTTC
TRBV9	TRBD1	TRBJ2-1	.	CASSAGDRANNEQFF	TGTGCCAGCAGCGCTGGGGACAGGGCGAACAATGAGCAGTTCTTC
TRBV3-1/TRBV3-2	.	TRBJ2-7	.	CASSRETYEQYF	TGTGCCAGCAGCCGCGAGACCTACGAGCAGTACTTC
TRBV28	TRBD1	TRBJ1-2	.	CASSLRTGINYGYTF	TGTGCCAGCAGTTTACGGACAGGAATAAACTATGGCTACACCTTC
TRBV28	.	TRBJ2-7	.	CASSLWTYEQYF	TGTGCCAGCAGTTTATGGACTTACGAGCAGTACTTC
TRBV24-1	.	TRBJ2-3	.	CATSDSGVTDTQYF	TGTGCCACCAGTGATTCTGGCGTGACAGATACGCAGTATTTT
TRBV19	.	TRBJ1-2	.	CASSPPPYYGYTF	TGTGCCAGTAGCCCGCCTCCGTACTATGGCTACACCTTC
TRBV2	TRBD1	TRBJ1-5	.	CASRRGQNTLYSNQPQHF	TGTGCCAGCAGGAGGGGACAGAACACCTTATATAGCAATCAGCCCCAGCATTTT
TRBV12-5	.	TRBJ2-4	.	CASGLVRSITGNIQYF	TGTGCTAGTGGTTTGGTACGGTCTATTACTGGGAACATTCAGTACTTC
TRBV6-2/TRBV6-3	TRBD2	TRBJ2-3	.	CASSYLAGGIDTQYF	TGTGCCAGCAGTTACCTAGCGGGAGGTATAGATACGCAGTATTTT
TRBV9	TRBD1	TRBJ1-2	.	CASRKGQMGYTF	TGTGCCAGCAGGAAGGGACAGATGGGCTACACCTTC
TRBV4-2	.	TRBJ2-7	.	CASSQDAGPTYEQYF	TGTGCCAGCAGCCAAGACGCGGGGCCCACCTACGAGCAGTACTTC
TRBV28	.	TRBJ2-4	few	CASSFLAVAKNIQYF	TGTGCCAGCAGTTTTCTAGCAGTAGCCAAAAACATTCAGTACTTC
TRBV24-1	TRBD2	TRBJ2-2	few	CATSDPGGGAGELFF	TGTGCCACCAGTGATCCCGGGGGGGGAGCCGGGGAGCTGTTTTTT
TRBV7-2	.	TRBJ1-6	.	CASRDQGWNSPLHF	TGTGCCAGCAGAGATCAGGGGTGGAATTCACCCCTCCACTTT
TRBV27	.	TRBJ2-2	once	CASSLFQDPGELFF	TGTGCCAGCAGTTTATTTCAGGACCCCGGGGAGCTGTTTTTT
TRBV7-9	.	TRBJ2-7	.	CASSSSRDATTYEQYF	TGTGCCAGCAGCTCTTCCCGGGACGCAACGACCTACGAGCAGTACTTC
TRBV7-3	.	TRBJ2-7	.	CASSSNGGYEQYF	TGTGCCAGCAGCTCAAACGGGGGCTACGAGCAGTACTTC
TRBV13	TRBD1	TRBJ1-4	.	CASSFLMGQDQKLFF	TGTGCCAGCAGCTTTCTCATGGGACAGGACCAAAAACTGTTTTTT
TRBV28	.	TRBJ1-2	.	CASSLPAGIYGYTF	TGTGCCAGCAGTTTACCCGCAGGTATCTATGGCTACACCTTC
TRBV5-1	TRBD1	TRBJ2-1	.	CASSPEGAREQFF	TGCGCCAGCAGCCCAGAGGGGGCCCGAGAGCAGTTCTTC
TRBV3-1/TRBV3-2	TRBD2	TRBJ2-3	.	CASSQTSGFTDTQYF	TGTGCCAGCAGCCAGACTAGCGGATTCACAGATACGCAGTATTTT
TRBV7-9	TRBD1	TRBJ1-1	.	CASSKDRVGTEAFF	TGTGCCAGCAGCAAGGACAGGGTGGGGACTGAAGCTTTCTTT
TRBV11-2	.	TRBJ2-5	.	CASSLPGWGEETQYF	TGTGCCAGCAGCCTCCCCGGATGGGGGGAGGAGACCCAGTACTTC
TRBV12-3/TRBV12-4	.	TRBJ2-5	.	CASSLAAAMYF	TGTGCCAGCAGTTTAGCGGCGGCGATGTACTTC
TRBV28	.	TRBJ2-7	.	CASLAAETYEQYF	TGTGCCAGCCTCGCGGCCGAAACCTACGAGCAGTACTTC
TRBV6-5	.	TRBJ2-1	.	CASSYSGNEQFF	TGTGCCAGCAGTTACTCGGGCAATGAGCAGTTCTTC
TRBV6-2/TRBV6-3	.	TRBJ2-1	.	CGSSTRAPWTSINEQFF	TGTGGCAGCAGTACCCGGGCCCCCTGGACCTCAATCAATGAGCAGTTCTTC
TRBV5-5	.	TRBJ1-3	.	CASSLAGGGYTIYF	TGTGCCAGCAGCTTGGCCGGTGGTGGGTACACCATATATTTT
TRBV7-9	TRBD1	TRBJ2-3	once	CASSSGQGDWGTDTQYF	TGTGCCAGCAGCTCGGGACAGGGGGATTGGGGCACAGATACGCAGTATTTT
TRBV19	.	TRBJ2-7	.	CASTGQGSYEQYF	TGTGCCAGTACCGGGCAGGGGTCCTACGAGCAGTACTTC
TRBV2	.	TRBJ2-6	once	CASSDDRIGANVLTF	TGTGCCAGCAGCGATGACCGGATAGGGGCCAACGTCCTGACTTTC
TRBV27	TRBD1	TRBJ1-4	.	CASSLLKTGRSEKLFF	TGTGCCAGCAGTTTACTTAAGACAGGGAGGAGTGAAAAACTGTTTTTT
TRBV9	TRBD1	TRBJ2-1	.	CASSVGGGTGHNEQFF	TGTGCCAGCAGCGTAGGGGGTGGGACAGGTCACAATGAGCAGTTCTTC
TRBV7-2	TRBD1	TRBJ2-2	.	CASGRPTGVTGELFF	TGTGCCAGCGGGAGACCGACAGGGGTCACCGGGGAGCTGTTTTTT
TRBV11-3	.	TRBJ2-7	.	CASSYGASYEQYF	TGTGCCAGCAGTTATGGGGCTTCCTACGAGCAGTACTTC
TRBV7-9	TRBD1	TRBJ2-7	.	CASGGRGQGIHEQYF	TGTGCCAGCGGAGGTAGGGGACAGGGTATCCACGAGCAGTACTTC
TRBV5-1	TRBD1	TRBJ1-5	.	CASSEGQAMDQPQHF	TGCGCCAGCAGCGAGGGACAGGCGATGGATCAGCCCCAGCATTTT
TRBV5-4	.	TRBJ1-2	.	CASTSLIPYSLYGYTF	TGTGCCAGCACGAGCTTAATACCATATAGTCTCTATGGCTACACCTTC
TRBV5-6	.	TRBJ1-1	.	CASSFGGHTEAFF	TGTGCCAGCAGCTTTGGGGGGCATACTGAAGCTTTCTTT